These T cell receptor beta chains were read from a single sample in a study of CXCR3-negative and CXCR3-positive naive CD8 T cells. TCRdb re-called the 5' RACE reads and shows each CDR3 protein once, DNA omitted. Its listing shows about 120,000 distinct CDR3 sequences. Sequencing was done on a sample of naive CXCR3+ CD8+ T cells from blood. Receptors originate from a human donor in good health. Some clones in this sample may be carry-over from other donors' samples. Both conserved end residues are part of each CDR3.

j_call: TRBJ2-1; v_call: TRBV19; cdr3_aa: CASSIWGEQFF
j_call: TRBJ2-1; v_call: TRBV4-3; cdr3_aa: CASSQETGSFNEQFF
j_call: TRBJ2-7; v_call: TRBV11-2; cdr3_aa: CASSLGWASYEQYF
j_call: TRBJ2-7; v_call: TRBV7-8; cdr3_aa: CASSSGTSGPYEQYF
j_call: TRBJ2-5; v_call: TRBV19; cdr3_aa: CASGTLGLAGRETQYF
j_call: TRBJ2-7; v_call: TRBV12-3/TRBV12-4; cdr3_aa: CASSSPNRYEQYF
j_call: TRBJ2-7; v_call: TRBV7-8; cdr3_aa: CASSLGAGFYEQYF
j_call: TRBJ2-5; v_call: TRBV2; cdr3_aa: CASSERAQGAETQYF
j_call: TRBJ2-7; v_call: TRBV12-3/TRBV12-4; cdr3_aa: CASSFLGYSYEQYF
j_call: TRBJ2-7; v_call: TRBV25-1; cdr3_aa: CASSDIGLRGYEQYF
j_call: TRBJ1-6; v_call: TRBV12-3/TRBV12-4; cdr3_aa: CASSLTDSSYNSPLHF
j_call: TRBJ2-3; v_call: TRBV2; cdr3_aa: CASSAASGGVLDTQYF
j_call: TRBJ1-1; v_call: TRBV29-1; cdr3_aa: CSVGAPPGDRNTEAFF
j_call: TRBJ2-3; v_call: TRBV4-1; cdr3_aa: CASSQVSRTDTQYF
j_call: TRBJ2-1; v_call: TRBV28; cdr3_aa: CASTSGTVHYNEQFF
j_call: TRBJ2-3; v_call: TRBV5-1; cdr3_aa: CASSLGPSSGREDTQYF
j_call: TRBJ2-2; v_call: TRBV7-8; cdr3_aa: CASSGTSAGGELFF
j_call: TRBJ2-7; v_call: TRBV7-2; cdr3_aa: CASSFGLAGAWYEQYF
j_call: TRBJ2-7; v_call: TRBV12-3/TRBV12-4; cdr3_aa: CASSPAGLGEQYF
j_call: TRBJ2-1; v_call: TRBV20-1; cdr3_aa: CSAPDYPGPYNEQFF
j_call: TRBJ2-7; v_call: TRBV4-3; cdr3_aa: CASSSMATSGYPYEQYF
j_call: TRBJ2-7; v_call: TRBV5-6; cdr3_aa: CASTSTTSSYEQYF
j_call: TRBJ2-3; v_call: TRBV6-1; cdr3_aa: CASSDYDYADTQYF
j_call: TRBJ2-7; v_call: TRBV7-9; cdr3_aa: CASSPDGGQGRPFYEQYF
j_call: TRBJ2-7; v_call: TRBV7-6; cdr3_aa: CASSLSSASASYEQYF
j_call: TRBJ1-5; v_call: TRBV12-3/TRBV12-4; cdr3_aa: CASSLYSDQPQHF
j_call: TRBJ2-7; v_call: TRBV29-1; cdr3_aa: CSVRRQGYEQYF
j_call: TRBJ2-3; v_call: TRBV9; cdr3_aa: CASSVGSGTDTQYF
j_call: TRBJ2-2; v_call: TRBV5-4; cdr3_aa: CASSYASNTGELFF